This T cell receptor beta chain was captured by sequencing in a study of control samples from healthy donors and cancer patients (dated by TCRdb to about 2020). The library was built by means of the immunoSEQ multiplex PCR assay. TCRdb obtained this table from immuneACCESS and retained in-frame rearrangements with V and J assigned. These tables miss some clones; where compared with another copy, unresolved V genes account for less than half of the shortfall, and the remainder is unexplained. The sample yields about 130,000 clones; 90% were counted once. 2% to 3% of the sample lies in the top ten. A remark on this clone: Its antigen target is currently unknown. Base-call qualities are not available, and no considerably larger clone is one nucleotide away.

Sequenced material: blood. The receptor's source is a man between 18 and 35 years old in good health.

The DNA reads as follows: TGTGCCAGCTCACCACGCGTCGGACAGGGGAATTCACCCCTCCACTTT. Its product reads: CASSPRVGQGNSPLHF. Recombination connected TRBV18 to TRBJ1-6, with 9 junctional bases fitting TRBD1. V ends up 1 base short and J 7 bases short, with an unmatched junction base count of 5. The CDR1 and CDR2 encoded by the germline V gene are KGHSH and LQKENI. Measured from the cysteine to the phenylalanine, the CDR3 is 16 residues long. Only the CDR3 DNA is retained, 48 bases long and in frame from the first base.